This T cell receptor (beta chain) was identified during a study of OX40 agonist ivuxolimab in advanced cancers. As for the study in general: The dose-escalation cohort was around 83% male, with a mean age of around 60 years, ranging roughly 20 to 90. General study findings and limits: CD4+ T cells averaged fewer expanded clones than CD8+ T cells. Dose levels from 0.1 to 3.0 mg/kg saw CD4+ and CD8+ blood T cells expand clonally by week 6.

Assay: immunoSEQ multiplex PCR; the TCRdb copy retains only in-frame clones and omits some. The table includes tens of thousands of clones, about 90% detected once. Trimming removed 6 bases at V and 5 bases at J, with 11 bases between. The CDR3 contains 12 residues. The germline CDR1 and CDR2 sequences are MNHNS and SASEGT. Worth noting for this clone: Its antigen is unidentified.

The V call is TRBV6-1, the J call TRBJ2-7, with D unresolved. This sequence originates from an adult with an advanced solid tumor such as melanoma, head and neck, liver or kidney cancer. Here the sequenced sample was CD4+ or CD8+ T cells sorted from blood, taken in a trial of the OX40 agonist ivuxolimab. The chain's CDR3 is CASSAFWNEQYF. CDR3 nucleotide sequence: TGTGCCAGCAGCGCTTTTTGGAACGAGCAGTACTTC.